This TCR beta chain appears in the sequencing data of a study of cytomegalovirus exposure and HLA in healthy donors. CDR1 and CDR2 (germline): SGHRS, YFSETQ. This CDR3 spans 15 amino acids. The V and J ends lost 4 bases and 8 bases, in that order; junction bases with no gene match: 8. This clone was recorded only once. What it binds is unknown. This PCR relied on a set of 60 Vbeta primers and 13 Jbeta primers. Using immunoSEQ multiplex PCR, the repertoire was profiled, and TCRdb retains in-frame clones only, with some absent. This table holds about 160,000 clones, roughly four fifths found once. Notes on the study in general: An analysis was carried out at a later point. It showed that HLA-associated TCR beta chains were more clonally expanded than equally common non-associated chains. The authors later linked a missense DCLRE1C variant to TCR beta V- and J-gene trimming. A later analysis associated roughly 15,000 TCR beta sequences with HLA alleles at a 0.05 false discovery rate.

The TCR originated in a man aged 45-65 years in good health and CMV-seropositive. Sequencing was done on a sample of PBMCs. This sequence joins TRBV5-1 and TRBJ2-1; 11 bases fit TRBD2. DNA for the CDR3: TGCGCCAGCAGCCGACTAGCGGGGACGTTAGATGAGCAGTTCTTC. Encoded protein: CASSRLAGTLDEQFF. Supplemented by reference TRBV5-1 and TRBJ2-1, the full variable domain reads KAGVTQTPRYLIKTRGQQVTLSCSPISGHRSVSWYQQTPGQGLQFLFEYFSETQRNKGNFPGRFSGRQFSNSRSEMNVSTLELGDSALYLCASSRLAGTLDEQFFGPGTRLTVL.